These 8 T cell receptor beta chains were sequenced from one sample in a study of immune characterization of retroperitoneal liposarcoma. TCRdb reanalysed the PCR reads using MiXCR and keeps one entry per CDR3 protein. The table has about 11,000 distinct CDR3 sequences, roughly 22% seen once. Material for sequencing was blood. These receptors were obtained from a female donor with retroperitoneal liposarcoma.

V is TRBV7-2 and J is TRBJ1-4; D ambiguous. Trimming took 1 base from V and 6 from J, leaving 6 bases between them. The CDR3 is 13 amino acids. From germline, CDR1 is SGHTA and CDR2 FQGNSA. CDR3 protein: CASSLGPDEKLFF. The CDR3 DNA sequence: TGTGCCAGCAGCTTAGGGCCCGATGAAAAACTGTTTTTT.

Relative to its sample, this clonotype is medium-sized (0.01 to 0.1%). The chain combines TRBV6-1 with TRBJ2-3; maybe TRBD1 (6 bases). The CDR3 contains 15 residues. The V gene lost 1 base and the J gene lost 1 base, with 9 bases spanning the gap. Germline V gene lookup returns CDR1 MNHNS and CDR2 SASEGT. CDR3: CASSEVKGGTDTQYF. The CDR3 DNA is TGTGCCAGCAGTGAAGTCAAGGGGGGCACAGATACGCAGTATTTT.

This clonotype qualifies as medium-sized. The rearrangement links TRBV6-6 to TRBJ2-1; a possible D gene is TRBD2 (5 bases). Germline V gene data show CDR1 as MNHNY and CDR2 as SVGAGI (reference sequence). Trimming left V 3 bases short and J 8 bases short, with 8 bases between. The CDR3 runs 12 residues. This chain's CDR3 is CASSYLAHEQFF. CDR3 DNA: TGTGCCAGCAGTTATCTAGCTCATGAGCAGTTCTTC.

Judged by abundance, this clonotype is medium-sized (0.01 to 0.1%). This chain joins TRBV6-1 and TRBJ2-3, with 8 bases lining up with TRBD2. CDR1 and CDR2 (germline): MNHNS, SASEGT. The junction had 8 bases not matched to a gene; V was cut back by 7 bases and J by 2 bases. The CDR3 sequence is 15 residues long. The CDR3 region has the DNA TGTGCCAGCACAAACAGCGGGAGAGTCACAGATACGCAGTATTTT. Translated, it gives CASTNSGRVTDTQYF.

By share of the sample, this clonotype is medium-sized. Written as DNA, the CDR3 is TGTGCCAGCAGCTTAGGACTACAAGAGACCCAGTACTTC. Translating gives CASSLGLQETQYF. This chain joins TRBV11-2 and TRBJ2-5; TRBD2 is a possible D gene (5 bases). The V gene's germline CDR1 is SGHAT and CDR2 FQNNGV. Trimming shortened V by 1 base and J by 2 bases, and 5 bases separated the two germline ends. CDR3 length: 13 amino acids.

CDR3 region: CASSSVASTRHNEQFF. In DNA, the CDR3 is TGTGCCAGTAGCTCAGTAGCGTCGACTCGGCACAATGAGCAGTTCTTC. The V and J genes are TRBV19 and TRBJ2-1; weak D call: TRBD2 (5 bases). This CDR3 contains 16 residues. Germline V lookup: CDR1 LNHDA, CDR2 SQIVND (reference sequence). Between the trimmed V and J ends, which lost 6 bases and 5 bases, there was a span of 20 bases.

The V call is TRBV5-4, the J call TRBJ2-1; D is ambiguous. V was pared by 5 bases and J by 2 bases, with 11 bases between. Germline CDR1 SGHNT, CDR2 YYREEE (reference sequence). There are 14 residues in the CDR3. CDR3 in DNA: TGTGCCAGCAGTCCTGAGCCCACCTACAATGAGCAGTTCTTC. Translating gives CASSPEPTYNEQFF. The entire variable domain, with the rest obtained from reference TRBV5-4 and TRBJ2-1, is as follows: ETGVTQSPTHLIKTRGQQVTLRCSSQSGHNTVSWYQQALGQGPQFIFQYYREEENGRGNFPPRFSGLQFPNYSSELNVNALELDDSALYLCASSPEPTYNEQFFGPGTRLTVL.

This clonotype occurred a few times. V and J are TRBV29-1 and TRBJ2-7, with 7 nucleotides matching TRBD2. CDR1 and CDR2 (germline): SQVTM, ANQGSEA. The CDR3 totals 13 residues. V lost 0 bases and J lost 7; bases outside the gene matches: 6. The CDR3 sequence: CSVEEGGVGEQYF. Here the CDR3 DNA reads TGCAGCGTTGAAGAGGGGGGGGTCGGGGAGCAGTACTTC.